The present TCR beta chain was sequenced within a study of monozygotic twins with inflammatory bowel disease. TCRdb re-analyzed the 5' RACE reads; it lists each CDR3 protein once, without DNA. This table holds a few hundred thousand distinct CDR3 sequences. Note on this clonotype: Its antigen is not identified.

Study-wide results and caveats: Support was lacking for any single strong IBD-associated signal or clonotype.

This CDR3 has 20 residues. The V gene's germline CDR1 is MNHEY and CDR2 SVGEGT. The sequence came from a human donor with ulcerative colitis or Crohn's disease, or a healthy co-twin of an affected twin (not recorded which). The sequenced material came from blood. The chain carries TRBV6-2 or TRBV6-3 and TRBJ1-6; TCRdb's D call, TRBD1, is unchecked because there is no DNA. The CDR3 sequence: CASSYLGGAGGFSYNSPLHF.